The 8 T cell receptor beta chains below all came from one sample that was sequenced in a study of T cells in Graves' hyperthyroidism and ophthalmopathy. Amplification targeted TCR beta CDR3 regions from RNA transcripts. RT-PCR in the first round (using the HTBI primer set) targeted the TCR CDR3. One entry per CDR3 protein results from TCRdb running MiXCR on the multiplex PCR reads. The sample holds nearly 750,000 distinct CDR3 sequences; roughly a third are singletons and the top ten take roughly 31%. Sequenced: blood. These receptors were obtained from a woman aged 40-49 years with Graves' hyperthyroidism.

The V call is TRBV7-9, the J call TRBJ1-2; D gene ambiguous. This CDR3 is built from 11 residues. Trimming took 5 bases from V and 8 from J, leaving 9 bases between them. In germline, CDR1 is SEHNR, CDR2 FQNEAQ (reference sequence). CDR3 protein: CASSPLWGYTF. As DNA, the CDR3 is TGTGCCAGCAGCCCGCTGTGGGGCTACACCTTC.

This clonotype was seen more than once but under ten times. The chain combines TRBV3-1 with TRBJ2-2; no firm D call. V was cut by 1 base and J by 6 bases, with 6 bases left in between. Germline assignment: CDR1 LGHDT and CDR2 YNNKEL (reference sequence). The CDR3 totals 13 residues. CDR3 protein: CASSQGPAGELFF. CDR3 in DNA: TGTGCCAGCAGCCAAGGACCCGCCGGGGAGCTGTTTTTT.

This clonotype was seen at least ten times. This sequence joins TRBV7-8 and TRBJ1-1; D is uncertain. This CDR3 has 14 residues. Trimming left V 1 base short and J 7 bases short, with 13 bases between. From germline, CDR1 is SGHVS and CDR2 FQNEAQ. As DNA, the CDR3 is TGTGCCAGCAGCTTAGAGGTCAGGCAAAGTGAAGCTTTCTTT. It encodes CASSLEVRQSEAFF.

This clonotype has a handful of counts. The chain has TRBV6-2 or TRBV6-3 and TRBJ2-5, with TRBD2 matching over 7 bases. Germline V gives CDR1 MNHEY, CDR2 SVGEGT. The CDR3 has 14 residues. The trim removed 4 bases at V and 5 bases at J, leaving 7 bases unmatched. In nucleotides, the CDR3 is TGTGCCAGCAGTTTTCGGACTAGTTCGGAGACCCAGTACTTC. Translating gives CASSFRTSSETQYF.

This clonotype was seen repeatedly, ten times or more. The CDR3 sequence is CAISGAGGHTEAFF. CDR3 nucleotide sequence: TGTGCCATCAGTGGGGCAGGGGGGCACACTGAAGCTTTCTTT. This sequence joins TRBV10-3 and TRBJ1-1, with 7 nucleotides matching TRBD1. This CDR3 has 14 amino acids. Germline assignment: CDR1 ENHRY and CDR2 SYGVKD. V shed 4 bases and J 3 bases; nucleotides not matched to a gene: 5.

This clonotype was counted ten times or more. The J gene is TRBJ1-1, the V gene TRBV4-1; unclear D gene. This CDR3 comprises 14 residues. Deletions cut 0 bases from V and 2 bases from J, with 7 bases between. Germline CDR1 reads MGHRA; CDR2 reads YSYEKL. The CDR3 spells CASSQERSNTEAFF. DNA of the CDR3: TGCGCCAGCAGCCAAGAGAGGTCTAACACTGAAGCTTTCTTT.

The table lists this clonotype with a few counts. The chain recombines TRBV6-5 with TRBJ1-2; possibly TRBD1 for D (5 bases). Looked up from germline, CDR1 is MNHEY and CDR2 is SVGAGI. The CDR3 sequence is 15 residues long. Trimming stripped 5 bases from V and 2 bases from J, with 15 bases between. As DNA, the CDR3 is TGTGCCAGCAGTGAATGGGGGACCGAGAACTATGGCTACACCTTC. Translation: CASSEWGTENYGYTF.

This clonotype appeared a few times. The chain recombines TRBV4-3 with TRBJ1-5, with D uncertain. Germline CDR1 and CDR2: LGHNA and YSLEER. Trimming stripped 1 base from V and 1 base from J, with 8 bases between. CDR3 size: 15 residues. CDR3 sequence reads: CASSQGVMSNQPQHF. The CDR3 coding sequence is TGCGCCAGCAGCCAAGGTGTTATGAGCAATCAGCCCCAGCATTTT.